This record covers a single TCR beta chain. No antigen is known for it. The CDR3 runs to 15 residues. Trimming took 4 bases from V and 4 from J, leaving 17 bases between them. Germline V gene sequence: CDR1 LNHDA, CDR2 SQIVND (reference sequence). PCR used 60 Vbeta primers and 13 Jbeta primers. The table came from immunoSEQ multiplex PCR; TCRdb's copy has only in-frame clones and leaves some out. The sample records 150,000 or so clones, roughly four fifths being singletons. The data derive from a study of cytomegalovirus exposure and HLA in healthy donors. Study conclusions and caveats: Earlier results showed most TCR beta V segments being productive about 90% or about 30% of the time.

The chain links TRBV19 to TRBJ2-7; weak D call: TRBD1 (7 bases). This sequence originates from a woman aged 18-29 years in good health and CMV-seropositive. The specimen was PBMCs. CDR3 coding DNA: TGTGCCAGTAGTAGAGAAGGGCAGGGGGGTTACGAGCAGTACTTC. It yields the protein CASSREGQGGYEQYF.